These T cell receptor beta chains were read from a single sample in a study of CD8 T cells in ankylosing spondylitis. One entry per CDR3 protein results from TCRdb running MiXCR on the 5' RACE reads. The sample has just under 550,000 distinct CDR3 sequences, roughly an eighth seen once. The material sequenced was blood, either unsorted or a sorted T cell fraction (not recorded which). The source of these receptors is a male donor with ankylosing spondylitis. Each CDR3 is given with its conserved first and last residue. A D gene is named only where the DNA matches it firmly. Some rows mark clone size as missing; the rest say once, few, many or name a class of expanded clone.

size	V	D	J	CDR3	DNA
few	TRBV5-1	-	TRBJ2-3	CASASGLKASTDTQYF	TGCGCCAGCGCCTCCGGGCTCAAGGCAAGCACAGATACGCAGTATTTT
many	TRBV6-1	-	TRBJ1-5	CASKEDRPQHF	TGTGCCAGCAAAGAGGACCGACCCCAGCATTTT
few	TRBV20-1	TRBD2	TRBJ2-2	CSANDLGLAGAGGELFF	TGCAGTGCTAACGACCTGGGACTAGCGGGAGCTGGCGGGGAGCTGTTTTTT
few	TRBV20-1	TRBD1	TRBJ2-6	CSERAGQGYPGANVLTF	TGCAGTGAGAGGGCGGGACAGGGATATCCTGGGGCCAACGTCCTGACTTTC
-	TRBV10-1	TRBD1	TRBJ1-5	CASGTGNQPQHF	TGCGCCAGCGGGACAGGGAATCAGCCCCAGCATTTT
few	TRBV12-3/TRBV12-4	-	TRBJ2-7	CASSKVREQYF	TGTGCCAGCAGCAAGGTTCGCGAGCAGTACTTC
-	TRBV12-3/TRBV12-4	TRBD2	TRBJ2-1	CASSVTSDSYNEQFF	TGTGCCAGCAGTGTCACTAGCGACTCCTACAATGAGCAGTTCTTC
many	TRBV5-1	TRBD2	TRBJ2-5	CASNPGLATQEAQYF	TGCGCCAGCAATCCCGGACTAGCGACTCAAGAGGCCCAGTACTTC
many	TRBV5-1	TRBD1	TRBJ2-7	CASRGQVASYEQYF	TGCGCCAGCCGTGGACAGGTTGCCTCCTACGAGCAGTACTTC
-	TRBV10-3	-	TRBJ2-1	CAISESNAYNEQFF	TGTGCCATCAGTGAGAGTAACGCCTACAATGAGCAGTTCTTC
-	TRBV2	TRBD1	TRBJ2-3	CASRSTGERTDTQYF	TGTGCCAGCAGATCGACAGGGGAAAGGACAGATACGCAGTATTTT
few	TRBV6-5	TRBD1	TRBJ1-1	CASSYHRGRGTEAFF	TGTGCCAGCAGTTACCACAGGGGGCGCGGAACTGAAGCTTTCTTT
few	TRBV18	-	TRBJ2-1	CASSPRTGSYGNEQFF	TGTGCCAGCTCACCAAGAACCGGGTCTTACGGCAATGAGCAGTTCTTC
many	TRBV24-1	-	TRBJ2-3	CATSATAPLMQYF	TGTGCCACCAGTGCAACGGCTCCCCTCATGCAGTATTTT
few	TRBV10-3	TRBD1	TRBJ1-2	CAISESMQDRVPYGYTF	TGTGCCATCAGTGAGTCGATGCAGGACAGGGTACCCTATGGCTACACCTTC
-	TRBV6-2/TRBV6-3	-	TRBJ2-7	CASTPEGSSYEQYF	TGTGCCAGCACCCCAGAGGGTAGCTCCTACGAGCAGTACTTC
-	TRBV19	-	TRBJ1-1	CASSISDTEAFF	TGTGCCAGTAGTATCTCCGACACTGAAGCTTTCTTT
-	TRBV13	TRBD1	TRBJ1-1	CASSPPDRGPTEAFF	TGTGCCAGCAGCCCACCGGACAGGGGCCCCACTGAAGCTTTCTTT
many	TRBV11-2	-	TRBJ2-2	CASTTRAGFTGELFF	TGTGCCAGCACCACTCGGGCGGGATTCACCGGGGAGCTGTTTTTT
few	TRBV2	TRBD1	TRBJ2-7	CASSGQGPGEQYF	TGTGCCAGCAGCGGACAGGGGCCAGGTGAGCAGTACTTC
-	TRBV24-1	-	TRBJ2-1	CATSDPGTSAPSYNEQFF	TGTGCCACCAGTGATCCCGGGACGTCTGCGCCCTCCTACAATGAGCAGTTCTTC
many	TRBV12-3/TRBV12-4	TRBD2	TRBJ2-7	CASSLGTSGYEQYF	TGTGCCAGCAGTTTAGGGACTAGCGGCTACGAGCAGTACTTC
few	TRBV24-1	-	TRBJ2-3	CATSDLAESTDTQYF	TGTGCCACCAGTGATTTGGCGGAAAGCACAGATACGCAGTATTTT
few	TRBV6-1	-	TRBJ2-5	CASSRRLEGTQYF	TGTGCCAGCAGTCGTCGACTAGAAGGGACCCAGTACTTC
few	TRBV6-5	-	TRBJ2-2	CASSYGRSTGELFF	TGTGCCAGCAGTTACGGGAGGAGCACCGGGGAGCTGTTTTTT
many	TRBV5-1	-	TRBJ2-2	CASSYTGNTGELFF	TGCGCCAGCAGCTATACAGGGAACACCGGGGAGCTGTTTTTT
few	TRBV5-1	TRBD2	TRBJ2-2	CASSRAGVETGELFF	TGCGCCAGCAGTCGAGCGGGAGTGGAGACCGGGGAGCTGTTTTTT
-	TRBV5-1	-	TRBJ1-1	CASSVGVGTEAFF	TGCGCCAGCAGCGTGGGGGTTGGAACTGAAGCTTTCTTT
few	TRBV20-1	TRBD2	TRBJ2-1	CSAKGLAGRAYNEQFF	TGCAGTGCTAAGGGACTAGCGGGACGCGCCTACAATGAGCAGTTCTTC
-	TRBV10-3	TRBD1	TRBJ1-5	CAIRSTGGDQPQHF	TGTGCCATCAGGTCTACAGGGGGTGACCAGCCCCAGCATTTT
few	TRBV20-1	-	TRBJ1-1	CSARWEWNTEAFF	TGCAGTGCTAGGTGGGAGTGGAACACTGAAGCTTTCTTT
-	TRBV29-1	-	TRBJ2-5	CSVEFWQQETQYF	TGCAGCGTTGAGTTCTGGCAGCAAGAGACCCAGTACTTC